What follows describes a single TCR beta chain. Only one count was recorded for this clone. The target of this receptor is not known. Per-base qualities were not stored, and no clone one base away is much larger. Separate from the approximately 700-subject first cohort, the validation cohort of roughly 130 subjects was the group to which the donors belonged. The entry originates in a study of cytomegalovirus exposure and HLA in healthy donors listed by TCRdb under 2017. For the study in its entirety: According to a later analysis, one platform produced both the approximately 110 validation repertoires and the roughly 640 repertoires of the first cohort. The study aimed to test whether cataloging public T cell receptors could reveal signatures of past pathogen exposure. The study combined high-throughput TCR immunosequencing, statistical association of individual TCRs with disease status, and machine learning to predict cytomegalovirus infection status. In addition to the first cohort of 666 subjects, a separate validation cohort of approximately 120 different subjects was used.

In the germline V gene, CDR1 corresponds to SGHNT and CDR2 to YENEEA. The trim is 5 bases for V and 7 bases for J, with a gap of 12 bases between the germline ends. The CDR3 starts with the cysteine, ends with the phenylalanine, and has 13 residues. Only the CDR3 portion is preserved as DNA: 39 bases, with reading frame beginning at the first base. The library was produced with the immunoSEQ multiplex PCR assay. As for the original processing: To diagnose cytomegalovirus status from the catalog of TCR beta chain sequences, a statistical classification framework was built. The immuneACCESS repertoire file appears here via TCRdb, limited to in-frame rearrangements. These files lack a portion of the clones; in checked studies, under half of the deficit traces to unresolved V genes, and the cause of the others is not known. Clone size and the V and J calls come from that table; the DNA yielded D and trimming. Counted in this sample were some 250,000 clones; about 92% of them appeared once. In total, the top ten clones hold approximately 3.1% of the sample.

Study-wide conclusions, independent of this receptor: The validation cohort had no HLA typing available for a later analysis, so co-occurrence within that cohort was assessed over all 120 or so repertoires. A few of the identified cytomegalovirus-associated TCR beta chains were confirmed in vitro to be specific for cytomegalovirus antigens. The classifier was reported to diagnose cytomegalovirus status with high specificity and sensitivity in both the original cohort and the validation cohort. According to the authors, the approach could potentially be generalized to other disease states and immunological phenotypes. While some public TCRs were present in many individuals, most TCR sequences turned up only very rarely across donors. The study listed approximately 150 TCR beta chains as associated with cytomegalovirus. Subsequent analysis determined that TCRs grouped into clusters in the first cohort also showed a tendency toward co-occurrence across the 130 or so validation repertoires, and 85% to 95% of cluster scores exceeded 0.

The chain couples TRBV11-3 to TRBJ2-1; the D gene is possibly TRBD1, with 6 bases matching. This TCR derives from a woman aged 30 to 39 in good health and CMV-seronegative. The sequencing input was PBMCs. The DNA reads as follows: TGTGCCAGCAGCCCGCGAACAGGGAATGAGCAGTTCTTC. This yields the protein CASSPRTGNEQFF.